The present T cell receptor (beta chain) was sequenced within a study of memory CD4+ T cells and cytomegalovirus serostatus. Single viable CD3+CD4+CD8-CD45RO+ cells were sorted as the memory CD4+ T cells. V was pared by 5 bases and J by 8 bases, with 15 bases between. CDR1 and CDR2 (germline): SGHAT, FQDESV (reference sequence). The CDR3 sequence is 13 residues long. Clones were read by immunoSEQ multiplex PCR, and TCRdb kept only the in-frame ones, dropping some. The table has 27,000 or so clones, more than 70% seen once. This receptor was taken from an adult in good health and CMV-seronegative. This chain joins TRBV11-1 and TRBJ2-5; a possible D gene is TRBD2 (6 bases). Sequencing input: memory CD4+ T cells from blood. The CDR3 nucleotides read TGTGCCAGCAGCGAAGTTAAGGGAGGTACCCAGTACTTC. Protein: CASSEVKGGTQYF.